These 15 T cell receptor beta chains were all obtained from the same sample, sequenced in a study of T-cell reconstitution after alpha-beta-depleted transplantation in children. Researchers prepared the TCRbeta library using unique molecular identifiers, the study reports. Using its own MiXCR run on the PCR reads, TCRdb lists one record per CDR3 protein. This table has 200,000 or so distinct CDR3 sequences, roughly 6.3% appearing once. Sequencing was performed on PBMCs, taken before TCRalphabeta/CD19-depleted stem cell transplant. The source is a girl younger than two with combined immunodeficiency, due to receive a stem cell transplant.

This clonotype was observed many times. The V and J genes are TRBV11-1 and TRBJ2-3; tentative D call: TRBD1 (6 bases). V was cut by 7 bases and J by 3 bases, with 20 bases left in between. The CDR3 is 16 amino acids. Germline V gives CDR1 SGHAT, CDR2 FQDESV (reference sequence). CDR3 sequence reads: CASISYGKGETDTQYF. CDR3 DNA: TGTGCCAGCATCAGCTATGGAAAGGGGGAAACAGATACGCAGTATTTT.

The table lists this clonotype with many counts. The chain employs TRBV7-3 and TRBJ2-1; 8 positions match TRBD2. Per the germline V gene, CDR1 is SGHTA and CDR2 is FQGTGA. The CDR3 spans 16 residues. With 0 bases clipped from V and 2 bases from J, the junction kept 3 bases outside the gene matches. CDR3 DNA: TGTGCCAGCAGCTTAACCCCTAGCGGGCCCTACAATGAGCAGTTCTTC. Its translation: CASSLTPSGPYNEQFF. Variable domain in full (rest from reference TRBV7-3 and TRBJ2-1): GAGVSQTPSNKVTEKGKYVELRCDPISGHTALYWYRQSLGQGPEFLIYFQGTGAADDSGLPNDRFFAVRPEGSVSTLKIQRTERGDSAVYLCASSLTPSGPYNEQFFGPGTRLTVL.

This clonotype was found a few times. The chain is built from TRBV25-1 and TRBJ2-1; 9 positions agree with TRBD2. The CDR3 runs 15 residues. V was clipped by 2 bases and J by 9 bases; unmatched bases: 8. Germline values: CDR1 MGHDK, CDR2 SYGVNS. The CDR3 sequence: CASSEIPSGTGEQFF. The DNA of the CDR3 is TGTGCCAGCAGTGAAATCCCTAGCGGGACGGGTGAGCAGTTCTTC.

This clonotype has ten or more counts. CDR3 loop: CASSVERGPYNEQFF. CDR3 bases: TGTGCCAGCAGCGTTGAACGGGGTCCCTACAATGAGCAGTTCTTC. The V gene is TRBV9, the J gene TRBJ2-1; maybe TRBD2 (5 bases). The CDR3 length is 15 residues. In germline, CDR1 is SGDLS, CDR2 YYNGEE. The V end lost 2 bases, the J end lost 2 bases, and 11 bases lay between the germline ends. The entire variable domain, with the rest obtained from reference TRBV9 and TRBJ2-1, is as follows: DSGVTQTPKHLITATGQRVTLRCSPRSGDLSVYWYQQSLDQGLQFLIQYYNGEERAKGNILERFSAQQFPDLHSELNLSSLELGDSALYFCASSVERGPYNEQFFGPGTRLTVL.

This clonotype was recorded at least ten times. The chain carries TRBV9 and TRBJ2-1, with 14 bases lining up with TRBD2. This CDR3 comprises 17 residues. CDR1 and CDR2 (germline): SGDLS, YYNGEE. V shed 2 bases and J 10 bases; nucleotides not matched to a gene: 11. DNA for the CDR3: TGTGCCAGCAGCGTTACCGGGACTAGCGGGGGTGAAGTGGAGCAGTTCTTC. Its protein product is CASSVTGTSGGEVEQFF.

This clonotype was picked up many times. Its ends do not fully match the called genes, so a read error is possible. In DNA, the CDR3 is TGCCCGCCCCAGCCGGGAGGGGAGCAGTTCTTC. Protein product: CPPQPGGEQFF. This chain uses TRBV12-3 or TRBV12-4 with TRBJ2-1; 8 positions match TRBD2. This CDR3 region has 11 residues.

Concerning this clonotype itself: This may be a read error: a much more frequent sequence differs by one nucleotide. V usage is TRBV20-1 and J usage is TRBJ2-1; TRBD1 might be the D (5 bases). CDR3 length: 13 residues. Per germline, CDR1 DFQATT and CDR2 SNEGSKA (reference sequence). The CDR3 sequence is CSAVSGAYNGQFF. The CDR3 DNA is TGCAGTGCGGTGAGTGGGGCCTACAATGGGCAGTTCTTC.

This chain links TRBV7-6 with TRBJ2-3; D perhaps matches TRBD2 (6 bases). Germline lookup yields CDR1 SGHVS and CDR2 FNYEAQ. CDR3 length: 16 amino acids. Between the trimmed V and J ends, which lost 2 bases and 0 bases, there was a span of 12 bases. The CDR3 bases are TGTGCCAGCAGCTTATATGGGGGGTCGAGCACAGATACGCAGTATTTT. It yields the protein CASSLYGGSSTDTQYF.

This clonotype was seen repeatedly, ten times or more. The chain has TRBV11-3 and TRBJ2-1; 8 nucleotides agree with TRBD2. After removal of 1 base from V and 1 base from J, the junction contained 9 bases not matched to a gene. The CDR3 sequence is 18 residues long. CDR1 is SGHNT and CDR2 is YENEEA in the germline V gene. This CDR3 reads CASSLGDYSGTSYNEQFF. CDR3 sequence (DNA): TGTGCCAGCAGCTTAGGAGATTATAGCGGGACGTCCTACAATGAGCAGTTCTTC.

This clonotype was picked up many times. The chain links TRBV12-3 or TRBV12-4 to TRBJ2-5; 10 bases agree with TRBD1. The CDR3 contains 15 residues. V shed 4 bases, J shed 1 base, and the junction held 3 bases outside the gene matches. CDR3 DNA: TGTGCCAGCAGTTGGACAGGGGGGATCCAAGAGACCCAGTACTTC. It encodes CASSWTGGIQETQYF.

The chain employs TRBV7-6 and TRBJ2-5; D is tentatively TRBD1 or TRBD2 (6 bases each). The CDR3 extends over 17 amino acids. CDR1 and CDR2 (germline): SGHVS, FNYEAQ. Between the trimmed V and J ends, which lost 0 bases and 5 bases, there was a span of 19 bases. CDR3: CASSLAGTRDFLETQYF. DNA for the CDR3: TGTGCCAGCAGCTTAGCCGGGACACGGGACTTTTTGGAGACCCAGTACTTC.

This clonotype has ten or more counts. CDR3 sequence: CASSKIAGYNEQFF. CDR3 bases: TGTGCCAGCAGCAAAATAGCGGGCTACAATGAGCAGTTCTTC. The chain employs TRBV7-6 and TRBJ2-1, with 7 bases aligning to TRBD2. V lost 5 bases to trimming and J lost 3 bases; unmatched junction nucleotides: 4. CDR1 and CDR2 from the germline V gene are SGHVS and FNYEAQ. The CDR3 length is 14 residues.

This clonotype was detected many times. The CDR3, as DNA: TGCAGCCCTCCGAGGGGGCAACTCTATGGCTACACCTTC. Translated, it gives CSPPRGQLYGYTF. The V and J genes are TRBV29-1 and TRBJ1-2, with 7 bases fitting TRBD1. V was pared by 8 bases and J by 4 bases, with 10 bases of the junction left unmatched. The CDR3 length is 13 residues. CDR1 is SQVTM, CDR2 ANQGSEA, per germline.

Of note for this clonotype: Since a much larger clone is just one base distant, this may be a read error. This sequence joins TRBV20-1 and TRBJ2-3; 13 bases agree with TRBD2. Germline assignment: CDR1 DFQATT and CDR2 SNEGSKA (reference sequence). The CDR3 spans 17 residues. CDR3 in amino acids: CSATLLTSGGGTDTLYF. In DNA form, the CDR3 reads TGCAGTGCTACTCTACTCACTAGCGGGGGGGGCACAGATACGCTGTATTTT.

At least ten counts were recorded for this clonotype. V usage is TRBV7-6 and J usage is TRBJ2-3; 8 bases map to TRBD2. The CDR3 covers 13 residues. Losses at the gene ends were 5 bases for V and 11 bases for J; bases not matched to a gene: 9. Germline CDR1 SGHVS, CDR2 FNYEAQ. Written as DNA, the CDR3 is TGTGCCAGCAGCAACACTCCGGGACTAGAGCAGTATTTT. Its translation is CASSNTPGLEQYF.